This passage covers 10 T cell receptor beta chains from one sample sequenced in a study of blood T cell repertoires in COVID-19. Assay: immunoSEQ multiplex PCR; the TCRdb copy retains only in-frame clones and omits some. The sample has about 400,000 clones, around 86% seen once. Material: peripheral blood. Every receptor here comes from a woman in her twenties or thirties with active or convalescent COVID-19.

The V gene is TRBV21-1, the J gene TRBJ1-2; the table assigns TRBD1, which was not confirmed against the DNA. TRBV21-1 is deemed a pseudogene. There are 16 residues in the CDR3. The CDR3 nucleotides read TGTGCCAGCAGCAAAGTTAAGGGACAGGGGTGCTATGGCTACACCTTC. Translated, it gives CASSKVKGQGCYGYTF.

The rearrangement uses TRBV5-4 and TRBJ2-7; TRBD2 matches 9 bases. The ends lost 4 bases at V and 5 bases at J; junction bases unmatched: 10. Per the germline V gene, CDR1 is SGHNT and CDR2 is YYREEE (reference sequence). The CDR3 is 15 residues long. The CDR3 protein is CASSPSGTILDEQYF. DNA for the CDR3: TGTGCCAGCAGCCCTAGCGGGACTATTTTAGACGAGCAGTACTTC.

This clone occurred once. CDR3 amino acids: CASSQVDTGDGYTF. DNA for the CDR3: TGTGCCAGCAGCCAAGTTGACACAGGGGATGGCTACACCTTC. The chain couples TRBV3-1 (or the pseudogene TRBV3-2) to TRBJ1-2; 7 nucleotides match TRBD1. Germline CDR1 LGHDT, CDR2 YNNKEL (reference sequence). Trimming took 1 base from V and 6 from J; bases not matched to a gene: 5. CDR3 length: 14 residues.

The chain couples TRBV19 to TRBJ2-1; 11 bases are a match to TRBD2. J gave up 2 bases and V 5 bases, and 2 bases lay outside the gene matches. Per the germline V gene, CDR1 is LNHDA and CDR2 is SQIVND (reference sequence). The CDR3 is made up of 15 amino acids. CDR3: CASSLGLAAYNEQFF. The CDR3 coding sequence is TGTGCCAGTAGTTTGGGACTAGCGGCCTACAATGAGCAGTTCTTC.

This clone came up once. J is TRBJ1-6 and V is TRBV3-1 (or the pseudogene TRBV3-2), with TRBD1 matching 10 bases. V gave up 7 bases and J gave up 10 bases; unmatched junction bases: 7. Germline V lookup: CDR1 LGHDT, CDR2 YNNKEL (reference sequence). This CDR3 comprises 14 residues. CDR3 sequence (DNA): TGTGCCAGCAAAGGGACAGGGGCACGGTCACCCCTCCACTTT. Translation: CASKGTGARSPLHF.

The rearrangement links TRBV11-2 to TRBJ1-2, with D unclear. Trimming shortened V by 1 base and J by 8 bases, and 8 bases separated the two germline ends. This CDR3 spans 12 amino acids. The germline gives CDR1 SGHAT, CDR2 FQNNGV. CDR3 region: CASSLVLEGYTF. In DNA form, the CDR3 reads TGTGCCAGCAGCTTAGTTTTGGAGGGCTACACCTTC.

As for this clone: The sample has other DNA sequences that encode this CDR3 too. This chain connects TRBV2 to TRBJ1-1; D is possibly TRBD1 (6 bases). From germline, CDR1 is SNHLY and CDR2 FYNNEI. There are 13 residues in the CDR3. V was pared by 5 bases and J by 1 base, with 8 bases between. The CDR3 protein is CASSSTGNTEAFF. As DNA, the CDR3 is TGTGCCAGCAGTTCGACAGGGAACACTGAAGCTTTCTTT.

As DNA, the CDR3 is TGTGCCAGTAGTATTATCTCGGACAGTGCCTACGAGCAGTACTTC. Encoded protein: CASSIISDSAYEQYF. The rearrangement links TRBV19 to TRBJ2-7; possibly TRBD1 for D (6 bases). Germline V gene sequence: CDR1 LNHDA, CDR2 SQIVND (reference sequence). The CDR3 is made up of 15 amino acids. Trimming pared 3 bases from V and 2 bases from J, leaving 14 bases between.

The rearrangement joins TRBV3-1 (or the pseudogene TRBV3-2) to TRBJ1-1; D might be TRBD1 (5 bases). Trimming left V 0 bases short and J 0 bases short, with 8 bases between. Germline V gene data show CDR1 as LGHDT and CDR2 as YNNKEL (reference sequence). The CDR3 contains 15 residues. CDR3 amino acids: CASSQEAGMNTEAFF. The CDR3 nucleotides are TGTGCCAGCAGCCAAGAGGCAGGGATGAACACTGAAGCTTTCTTT.

This chain joins TRBV6-5 and TRBJ1-2; tentatively, D is TRBD1 (5 bases). CDR3 size: 14 residues. CDR1 and CDR2 from the germline V gene are MNHEY and SVGAGI. V was pared by 6 bases and J by 8 bases, with 19 bases between. This CDR3 is CASRFGRQGDGYTF. The CDR3 DNA follows: TGTGCCAGCAGATTTGGGAGGCAGGGCGACGGCTACACCTTC.